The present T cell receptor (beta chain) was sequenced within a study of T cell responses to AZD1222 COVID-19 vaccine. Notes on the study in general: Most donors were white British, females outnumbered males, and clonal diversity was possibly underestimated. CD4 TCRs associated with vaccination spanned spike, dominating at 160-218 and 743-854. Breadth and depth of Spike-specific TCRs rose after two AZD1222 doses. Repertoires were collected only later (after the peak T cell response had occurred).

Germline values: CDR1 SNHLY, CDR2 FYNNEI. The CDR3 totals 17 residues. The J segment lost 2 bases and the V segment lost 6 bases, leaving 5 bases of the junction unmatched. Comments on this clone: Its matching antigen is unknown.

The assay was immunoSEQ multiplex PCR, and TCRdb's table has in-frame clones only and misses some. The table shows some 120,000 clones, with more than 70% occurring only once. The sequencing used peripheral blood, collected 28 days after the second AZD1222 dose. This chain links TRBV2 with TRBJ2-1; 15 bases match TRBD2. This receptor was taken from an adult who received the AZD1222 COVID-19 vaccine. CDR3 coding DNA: TGTGCCAGCAGCCCGGGACTAGCGGGGGGAACCTACAATGAGCAGTTCTTC. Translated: CASSPGLAGGTYNEQFF.